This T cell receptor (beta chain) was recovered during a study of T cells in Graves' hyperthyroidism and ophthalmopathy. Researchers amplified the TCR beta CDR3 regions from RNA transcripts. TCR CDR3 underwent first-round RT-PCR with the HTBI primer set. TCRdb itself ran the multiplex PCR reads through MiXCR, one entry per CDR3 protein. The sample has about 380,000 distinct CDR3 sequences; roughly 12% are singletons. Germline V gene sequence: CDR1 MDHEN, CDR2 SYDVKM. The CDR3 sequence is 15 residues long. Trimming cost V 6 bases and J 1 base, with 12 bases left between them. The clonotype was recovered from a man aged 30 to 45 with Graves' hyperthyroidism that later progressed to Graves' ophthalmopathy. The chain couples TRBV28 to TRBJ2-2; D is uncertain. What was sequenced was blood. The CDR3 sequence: CASRTVMENTGELFF. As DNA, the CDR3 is TGTGCCAGCAGGACCGTCATGGAGAACACCGGGGAGCTGTTTTTT.